This is a list of T cell receptor beta chains from one sample in a study of blood T cell repertoires in COVID-19. Here immunoSEQ multiplex PCR was the method, and the copy in TCRdb shows in-frame clones only, minus some. The table records about 400,000 clones, around nine tenths of them present only once. Sequenced material: peripheral blood. All receptors come from a human donor in a cohort sampled during active COVID-19. The CDR3 runs from the conserved cysteine through the conserved F or W. The order of the fields is D gene, J gene, V gene, clone size, CDR3 protein, CDR3 DNA. The D gene is left open where the match is weak. Some rows mark clone size as missing; the rest say once, few, many or name a class of expanded clone.

>TRBD2|TRBJ2-3|TRBV27|.
CASSLGRETDTQYF
TGTGCCAGCAGTTTGGGGCGGGAGACAGATACGCAGTATTTT
>.|TRBJ1-1|TRBV7-3|.
CASSPRGGGTEAFF
TGTGCCAGCAGCCCGCGGGGTGGGGGGACTGAAGCTTTCTTT
>.|TRBJ1-1|TRBV2|.
CASSEALPEITEAFF
TGTGCCAGCAGTGAAGCGCTTCCGGAGATCACTGAAGCTTTCTTT
>.|TRBJ1-3|TRBV28|.
CASSSRRSGNTIYF
TGTGCCAGCAGTTCTCGGAGGTCTGGAAACACCATATATTTT
>.|TRBJ2-7|TRBV24-1|.
CATSDGGEQYF
TGTGCCACCAGTGACGGGGGTGAGCAGTACTTC
>TRBD2|TRBJ2-1|TRBV2|.
CASSDWGGSTDNEQFF
TGTGCCAGCAGTGATTGGGGCGGGAGTACAGACAATGAGCAGTTCTTC
>TRBD2|TRBJ2-3|TRBV9|.
CASSPQVGREVTDTQYF
TGTGCCAGCAGCCCCCAGGTGGGGCGGGAGGTCACAGATACGCAGTATTTT
>TRBD1|TRBJ1-3|TRBV4-1|once
CASSTDRGFGNTIYF
TGCGCCAGCAGCACCGACAGGGGTTTTGGAAACACCATATATTTT
>TRBD2|TRBJ2-3|TRBV6-2/TRBV6-3|.
CASSPWTSGTRPDTQYF
TGTGCCAGCAGCCCGTGGACTAGCGGGACCCGGCCGGATACGCAGTATTTT
>.|TRBJ2-7|TRBV4-1|.
CASSQTAFTGRDYEQYF
TGCGCCAGCAGCCAAACGGCCTTCACAGGAAGGGATTACGAGCAGTACTTC
>TRBD2|TRBJ2-5|TRBV5-4|.
CASSSSGGAGETQYF
TGTGCCAGCAGCTCTAGCGGGGGGGCAGGGGAGACCCAGTACTTC
>.|TRBJ2-5|TRBV7-9|.
CASSLAGQGGFETQYF
TGTGCCAGCAGCTTAGCCGGACAGGGAGGGTTCGAGACCCAGTACTTC
>TRBD1|TRBJ1-1|TRBV6-5|.
CASSGTGRAEAFF
TGTGCCAGCTCCGGGACAGGAAGGGCTGAAGCTTTCTTT
>TRBD2|TRBJ2-5|TRBV6-6|.
CASTPTGGNQETQYF
TGTGCCAGCACGCCGACGGGGGGGAATCAAGAGACCCAGTACTTC
>TRBD1|TRBJ1-1|TRBV9|.
CASSARTGGKAFF
TGTGCCAGCAGCGCCCGGACAGGGGGTAAAGCTTTCTTT
>TRBD1|TRBJ1-2|TRBV2|.
CASRGGTGAYGYTF
TGTGCCAGCAGGGGCGGGACAGGTGCCTATGGCTACACCTTC
>.|TRBJ2-5|TRBV30|.
CAWSVQGHRYYF
TGTGCCTGGAGTGTACAGGGACACCGCTACTACTTC
>TRBD2|TRBJ2-2|TRBV3-1/TRBV3-2|.
CASRGLAGSGELFF
TGTGCCAGTAGGGGACTAGCGGGATCCGGGGAGCTGTTTTTT
>.|TRBJ2-7|TRBV28|.
CASSFSGYEQYF
TGTGCCAGCAGTTTCTCCGGCTACGAGCAGTACTTC
>.|TRBJ1-4|TRBV13|once
CASSFSGGGEKLFF
TGTGCCAGCAGCTTTTCCGGGGGTGGTGAAAAACTGTTTTTT
>.|TRBJ1-2|TRBV7-9|.
CASSAGQLYGYTF
TGTGCCAGCAGCGCAGGACAGCTCTATGGCTACACCTTC
>.|TRBJ2-3|TRBV6-6|.
CASSGQITDTQYF
TGTGCCAGCAGCGGACAGATCACAGATACGCAGTATTTT
>TRBD2|TRBJ2-7|TRBV19|.
CASSSLIWSGGPRPYEQYF
TGTGCCAGTAGTTCCCTAATTTGGAGCGGGGGGCCTAGACCCTACGAGCAGTACTTC
>.|TRBJ1-2|TRBV19|.
CASNGDTYGYTF
TGTGCCAGTAATGGGGACACCTATGGCTACACCTTC
>.|TRBJ2-7|TRBV7-8|.
CASSFSYRQDYEQYF
TGTGCCAGCAGCTTCTCATACCGGCAGGACTACGAGCAGTACTTC
>TRBD1|TRBJ2-7|TRBV9|.
CASSASGTGLYEQYF
TGTGCCAGCAGCGCCTCCGGGACAGGGCTCTACGAGCAGTACTTC
>TRBD2|TRBJ2-3|TRBV6-5|.
CASRPSGGADTQYF
TGTGCCAGCCGACCTAGCGGGGGGGCAGATACGCAGTATTTT
>TRBD2|TRBJ2-7|TRBV5-5|.
CASSYPAGATYEQYF
TGTGCCAGCAGCTACCCAGCGGGGGCCACCTACGAGCAGTACTTC
>.|TRBJ1-6|TRBV19|once
CASSMTGLYSPLHF
TGTGCCAGTAGTATGACGGGGTTGTACTCACCCCTCCACTTT
>TRBD2|TRBJ2-1|TRBV7-9|once
CASRLGTSGGARDEQFF
TGTGCCAGCAGACTAGGGACTAGCGGGGGGGCCCGTGATGAGCAGTTCTTC
>.|TRBJ1-4|TRBV10-3|.
CAISQDSRGPNEKLFF
TGTGCCATCAGCCAGGACAGCCGAGGGCCTAATGAAAAACTGTTTTTT
>.|TRBJ2-2|TRBV5-1|few
CASSARTGGSNTGELFF
TGCGCCAGCAGCGCCAGGACAGGAGGGAGTAACACCGGGGAGCTGTTTTTT
>TRBD1|TRBJ2-1|TRBV5-6|once
CASSRDRVFNNEQFF
TGTGCCAGCAGTAGGGACAGGGTCTTCAACAATGAGCAGTTCTTC
>TRBD2|TRBJ2-1|TRBV27|.
CASTGTSGNEQFF
TGTGCCAGCACCGGGACTAGCGGCAATGAGCAGTTCTTC
>TRBD2|TRBJ2-7|TRBV5-4|.
CASSSPATGLARNEQYF
TGTGCCAGCAGCTCTCCCGCCACGGGACTAGCTCGGAACGAGCAGTACTTC
>.|TRBJ1-2|TRBV2|once
CASSGTVSYGYTF
TGTGCCAGCAGTGGGACAGTTAGCTATGGCTACACCTTC
>.|TRBJ1-4|TRBV5-6|.
CASSEGAGEGEKLFF
TGTGCCAGCAGCGAAGGTGCCGGGGAGGGAGAAAAACTGTTTTTT
>.|TRBJ2-1|TRBV4-1|.
CASSYRAAYNEQFF
TGCGCCAGCAGCTACAGGGCGGCTTACAATGAGCAGTTCTTC
>TRBD1|TRBJ2-5|TRBV10-3|.
CAISESLRDRQETQYF
TGTGCCATCAGTGAGTCCCTCCGGGACAGGCAAGAGACCCAGTACTTC
>.|TRBJ2-7|TRBV18|.
CASSPTIDNEQYF
TGTGCCAGCTCACCCACTATAGATAACGAGCAGTACTTC
>TRBD2|TRBJ2-6|TRBV9|once
CASSVGRRGGPGANVLTF
TGTGCCAGCAGCGTAGGGCGGCGGGGGGGCCCTGGGGCCAACGTCCTGACTTTC
>TRBD2|TRBJ2-1|TRBV5-1|.
CASSLEAGGPDEQFF
TGCGCCAGCAGCTTGGAGGCGGGAGGGCCGGATGAGCAGTTCTTC
>.|TRBJ2-3|TRBV5-1|.
CASSLGQAPDTQYF
TGCGCCAGCAGCTTGGGACAGGCCCCAGATACGCAGTATTTT
>TRBD2|TRBJ2-1|TRBV5-1|.
CASSLERENLGDEQFF
TGCGCCAGCAGCTTAGAGCGGGAGAATTTGGGGGATGAGCAGTTCTTC